The 31 T cell receptor beta chains presented below share a single source sample, sequenced in a study of radiotherapy plus CTLA-4 blockade in lung cancer. Using immunoSEQ multiplex PCR, the repertoire was profiled, and TCRdb retains in-frame clones only, with some absent. The sample records under 65,000 clones, roughly 77% being singletons. This specimen was peripheral blood, taken from a patient treated with radiotherapy plus ipilimumab. The receptors were sampled from a human donor with non-small cell lung cancer whose response to radiotherapy plus ipilimumab could not be evaluated.

This chain links TRBV11-2 with TRBJ2-5; a weak D match, TRBD2 (6 bases). From germline, CDR1 is SGHAT and CDR2 FQNNGV. The CDR3 sequence is 16 residues long. Trimming shortened V by 5 bases and J by 4 bases, and 20 bases separated the two germline ends. CDR3 protein: CASSASGTPPRETQYF. The CDR3 region has the DNA TGTGCCAGCAGCGCCTCCGGGACTCCGCCCCGAGAGACCCAGTACTTC.

The chain joins TRBV4-1 to TRBJ1-4; possibly TRBD1 for D (5 bases). This CDR3 has 18 amino acids. Germline assignment: CDR1 MGHRA and CDR2 YSYEKL. Deletions cut 2 bases from V and 0 bases from J, with 16 bases between. CDR3 nucleotide sequence: TGCGCCAGCAGCCAAAGACAGTGGGCCTATACAACTAATGAAAAACTGTTTTTT. It codes for CASSQRQWAYTTNEKLFF.

Here the CDR3 reads CASSGGGSYNEQFF. CDR3 coding DNA: TGTGCCAGCTCCGGGGGTGGCTCCTACAATGAGCAGTTCTTC. The chain has TRBV18 and TRBJ2-1; possibly TRBD2 for D (6 bases). V dropped 6 bases and J dropped 0 bases, with 9 bases sitting between them. The CDR3 spans 14 residues. The germline V gene has CDR1 KGHSH and CDR2 LQKENI.

The V call is TRBV5-1, the J call TRBJ2-2, with TRBD2 identical over 14 bases. The V segment lost 1 base and the J segment 9 bases; nucleotides outside the gene matches: 20. This CDR3 is built from 21 residues. From germline, CDR1 is SGHRS and CDR2 YFSETQ. The CDR3 loop reads CASSLYLRGTSGGPRVRELFF. CDR3 nucleotides: TGCGCCAGCAGCTTGTATTTACGAGGGACTAGCGGGGGCCCTAGAGTACGGGAGCTGTTTTTT.

The V and J genes are TRBV29-1 and TRBJ1-5, with D tentatively TRBD1 (6 bases). Germline V gives CDR1 SQVTM, CDR2 ANQGSEA. V dropped 6 bases and J dropped 7 bases, with 16 bases sitting between them. The CDR3 loop spans 13 amino acids. This CDR3 reads CSVGPGQGQPQHF. CDR3 in DNA: TGCAGCGTGGGACCGGGACAAGGACAGCCCCAGCATTTT.

The chain couples TRBV28 to TRBJ2-7; 7 nucleotides line up with TRBD2. V was clipped by 8 bases and J by 6 bases; unmatched bases: 16. The CDR3 contains 15 residues. Germline V gene lookup returns CDR1 MDHEN and CDR2 SYDVKM. CDR3 sequence reads: CASENIHGGVVEQYF. CDR3 in DNA: TGTGCCAGCGAGAACATCCATGGGGGGGTCGTCGAGCAGTACTTC. The whole variable domain, remainder taken from reference TRBV28 and TRBJ2-7, is DVKVTQSSRYLVKRTGEKVFLECVQDMDHENMFWYRQDPGLGLRLIYFSYDVKMKEKGDIPEGYSVSREKKERFSLILESASTNQTSMYLCASENIHGGVVEQYFGPGTRLTVT.

CDR3 region: CASSSAGLAGAKNIQYF. For the CDR3, the DNA is TGTGCCAGCAGTTCCGCAGGACTAGCGGGAGCCAAAAACATTCAGTACTTC. The chain is built from TRBV28 and TRBJ2-4; 11 bases match TRBD2. Trimming cost V 4 bases and J 0 bases; bases outside gene matches: 5. CDR1 and CDR2 from the germline V gene are MDHEN and SYDVKM. The CDR3 is made up of 17 amino acids.

The chain recombines TRBV4-1 with TRBJ2-3, with a weak D call TRBD1 (5 bases). This CDR3 has 16 amino acids. CDR1 MGHRA and CDR2 YSYEKL come from the germline V gene. The ends were cut back, 2 bases at V and 0 bases at J, with 12 bases in the middle. The CDR3 loop is CASSQSGARSTDTQYF. CDR3 nucleotides: TGCGCCAGCAGCCAAAGTGGGGCTAGAAGCACAGATACGCAGTATTTT.

V and J are TRBV5-1 and TRBJ1-1; 8 nucleotides align to TRBD1. V was clipped by 1 base and J by 1 base; unmatched bases: 0. Looked up from germline, CDR1 is SGHRS and CDR2 is YFSETQ. The CDR3 contains 14 residues. The CDR3 loop is CASSLQGANTEAFF. The CDR3, as DNA: TGCGCCAGCAGCTTGCAGGGGGCGAACACTGAAGCTTTCTTT.

CDR3 amino acids: CANPGGLAGVRRTDTQYF. The CDR3 bases are TGTGCCAACCCAGGGGGACTAGCGGGGGTACGTCGCACAGATACGCAGTATTTT. The chain joins TRBV2 to TRBJ2-3; 14 bases align to TRBD2. The germline V gene encodes CDR1 SNHLY and CDR2 FYNNEI. The CDR3 covers 18 residues. Trimming took 10 bases from V and 1 from J; bases not matched to a gene: 13.

The chain has TRBV25-1 and TRBJ2-3; 7 bases align to TRBD1. V gave up 3 bases and J gave up 6 bases; unmatched junction bases: 9. This CDR3 contains 15 residues. CDR1 and CDR2 from the germline V gene are MGHDK and SYGVNS. The CDR3 spells CASSDDRVIMDTQYF. CDR3 nucleotides: TGTGCCAGCAGTGATGACAGGGTAATCATGGATACGCAGTATTTT.

The chain joins TRBV5-1 to TRBJ2-2; TRBD1 aligns across 7 bases. Per the germline V gene, CDR1 is SGHRS and CDR2 is YFSETQ. The CDR3 spans 16 residues. After removal of 3 bases from V and 3 bases from J, the junction contained 8 bases not matched to a gene. Here the CDR3 reads CASSSETGTDTGELFF. The CDR3 coding sequence is TGCGCCAGCAGCTCTGAGACAGGGACGGACACCGGGGAGCTGTTTTTT.

This chain uses TRBV7-2 with TRBJ2-1; TRBD2 matches 8 bases. The CDR3 extends over 17 amino acids. The V gene's germline CDR1 is SGHTA and CDR2 FQGNSA. Trimming removed 6 bases from V and 0 bases from J; junction bases left unmatched: 10. The CDR3: CASRFLAGRSSYNEQFF. The CDR3 DNA sequence: TGTGCCAGCAGATTCCTAGCGGGCAGGAGCTCCTACAATGAGCAGTTCTTC.

This clone was recorded only once. This chain links TRBV6-5 with TRBJ1-2, with D maybe TRBD1 (5 bases). V was clipped by 11 bases and J by 2 bases, with 21 bases between them. The CDR3 totals 15 residues. In germline, CDR1 is MNHEY, CDR2 SVGAGI. This CDR3 is CAGKPRGMRNYGYTF. As DNA, the CDR3 is TGTGCCGGCAAGCCTAGGGGAATGAGAAACTATGGCTACACCTTC.

The CDR3 DNA is TGTGCCAGTAGCCTGGCACAGGGGGCGCGAGAGCAGTACTTC. It translates to CASSLAQGAREQYF. The chain couples TRBV19 to TRBJ2-5, with 9 bases lining up with TRBD1. V lost 6 bases and J lost 11; bases outside the gene matches: 13. This CDR3 is built from 14 residues. Per the germline V gene, CDR1 is LNHDA and CDR2 is SQIVND (reference sequence). The full variable domain, completed using reference TRBV19 and TRBJ2-5, is DGGITQSPKYLFRKEGQNVTLSCEQNLNHDAMYWYRQDPGQGLRLIYYSQIVNDFQKGDIAEGYSVSREKKESFPLTVTSAQKNPTAFYLCASSLAQGAREQYFGPGTRLLVL.

J is TRBJ2-1 and V is TRBV5-1; 11 nucleotides align to TRBD2. Germline V gene data show CDR1 as SGHRS and CDR2 as YFSETQ. Losses at the gene ends were 1 base for V and 6 bases for J; bases not matched to a gene: 6. The CDR3 is 16 residues long. The CDR3 protein is CASSLTLAGGPNEQFF. For the CDR3, the DNA is TGCGCCAGCAGCTTGACCTTAGCGGGGGGGCCCAATGAGCAGTTCTTC. The full variable domain, with the rest looked up from reference TRBV5-1 and TRBJ2-1, is KAGVTQTPRYLIKTRGQQVTLSCSPISGHRSVSWYQQTPGQGLQFLFEYFSETQRNKGNFPGRFSGRQFSNSRSEMNVSTLELGDSALYLCASSLTLAGGPNEQFFGPGTRLTVL.

A single count supports this clone. DNA for the CDR3: TGCGCCAGCAGCTTGGATACGGGGGGGAATGAGCAGTTCTTC. Protein sequence: CASSLDTGGNEQFF. This chain links TRBV5-1 with TRBJ2-1; TRBD2 aligns across 8 bases. CDR1 and CDR2 (germline): SGHRS, YFSETQ. Trimming cost V 0 bases and J 7 bases; bases outside gene matches: 3. The CDR3 contains 14 residues.

This rearrangement joins TRBV6-6 to TRBJ1-2; D perhaps matches TRBD1 (6 bases). V was pared by 0 bases and J by 8 bases, with 13 bases between. Looked up from germline, CDR1 is MNHNY and CDR2 is SVGAGI (reference sequence). The CDR3 totals 14 residues. The CDR3 bases are TGTGCCAGCAGTTACTCCGGGACAAAGGAAGGCTACACCTTC. This translates into CASSYSGTKEGYTF.

The chain has TRBV5-6 and TRBJ1-5; a possible D gene is TRBD1 (5 bases). V shed 0 bases and J shed 3 bases, with 16 bases lying between them. The CDR3 extends over 17 amino acids. Germline V gene lookup returns CDR1 SGHDT and CDR2 YYEEEE. The CDR3 DNA reads TGTGCCAGCAGCTTGGGATCGGCAGGGAAGATCAATCAGCCCCAGCATTTT. Protein: CASSLGSAGKINQPQHF.

The V and J genes are TRBV7-3 and TRBJ2-2; tentatively, D is TRBD2 (6 bases). From germline, CDR1 is SGHTA and CDR2 FQGTGA. The CDR3 extends over 15 amino acids. With 1 base removed from V and 4 bases from J, the gap between germline ends came to 10 bases. CDR3 nucleotides: TGTGCCAGCAGCTTAAATAGCGGCACCACCGGGGAGCTGTTTTTT. Residues: CASSLNSGTTGELFF. Based on the CDR3 plus reference TRBV7-3 and TRBJ2-2, the full variable domain is GAGVSQTPSNKVTEKGKYVELRCDPISGHTALYWYRQSLGQGPEFLIYFQGTGAADDSGLPNDRFFAVRPEGSVSTLKIQRTERGDSAVYLCASSLNSGTTGELFFGEGSRLTVL.

The V gene is TRBV14, the J gene TRBJ2-7; a weak D match, TRBD1 (6 bases). V was pared by 0 bases and J by 2 bases, with 11 bases between. The length of the CDR3 is 15 residues. Germline loops: CDR1 SGHDN, CDR2 FVKESK. CDR3 nucleotides: TGTGCCAGCAGCCAAGATCTAGACAGGACCTACGAGCAGTACTTC. Encoded protein: CASSQDLDRTYEQYF.

The chain uses TRBV5-1 and TRBJ1-6; 7 bases match TRBD1. The CDR3 runs 14 residues. Looked up from germline, CDR1 is SGHRS and CDR2 is YFSETQ. V dropped 4 bases and J dropped 10; count of bases not matched to a gene: 8. The CDR3 nucleotides read TGCGCCAGCAGCCAAAACACAGGGGAGTCACCCCTCCACTTT. Translating it yields CASSQNTGESPLHF.

The rearrangement uses TRBV15 and TRBJ2-7; 9 positions match TRBD1. Germline CDR1 is LNHNV and CDR2 is YYDKDF (reference sequence). CDR3 length: 13 amino acids. J gave up 5 bases and V 3 bases, and 2 bases lay outside the gene matches. CDR3 DNA: TGTGCCACCAGCAGGGACAGGGGTCACGAGCAGTACTTC. Its protein is CATSRDRGHEQYF.

This clone has a handful of counts. The rearrangement links TRBV27 to TRBJ2-7, with D possibly matching TRBD1 (5 bases). V was cut by 4 bases and J by 1 base, with 8 bases left in between. Germline V gene data show CDR1 as MNHEY and CDR2 as SMNVEV (reference sequence). The CDR3 is 13 residues long. CDR3: CASSSRVSYEQYF. The DNA for the CDR3 is TGTGCCAGCAGTTCCAGGGTGTCCTACGAGCAGTACTTC.

The table lists this clone with a few counts. V gene TRBV29-1 combines with J gene TRBJ2-7; the D gene is possibly TRBD1 (6 bases). Per the germline V gene, CDR1 is SQVTM and CDR2 is ANQGSEA. This CDR3 comprises 12 residues. Between the trimmed V and J ends, which lost 5 bases and 3 bases, there was a span of 11 bases. The CDR3, as DNA: TGCAGCGTTTCCCCGGACAGCTACGAGCAGTACTTC. Translation gives CSVSPDSYEQYF.

V is TRBV30 and J is TRBJ1-1, with D perhaps matching TRBD1 (5 bases). The CDR3 length is 12 residues. V was pared by 5 bases and J by 4 bases, with 11 bases between. The germline CDR1 and CDR2 sequences are GTSNPN and SVGIG (reference sequence). Here the CDR3 DNA reads TGTGCCTGGGGCGGGACGGGCACTGAAGCTTTCTTT. Protein product: CAWGGTGTEAFF.

This clone was detected only a few times. The genes are TRBV6-1 and TRBJ2-7; 9 bases match TRBD2. There are 17 residues in the CDR3. The V gene end was trimmed by 1 base and the J gene end by 2 bases; junction bases not matched to a gene: 9. In germline, CDR1 is MNHNS, CDR2 SASEGT. CDR3: CASSEGMAGGRTYEQYF. CDR3 nucleotide sequence: TGTGCCAGCAGTGAAGGAATGGCGGGAGGGAGGACCTACGAGCAGTACTTC.

This clone was seen more than once but under ten times. The chain has TRBV7-2 and TRBJ1-2, with D tentatively TRBD1 (6 bases). Germline lookup yields CDR1 SGHTA and CDR2 FQGNSA. Trimming removed 4 bases from V and 6 bases from J, with 12 bases in between. The CDR3 consists of 13 residues. CDR3 sequence (DNA): TGTGCCAGCAGCTATAACCAGGGGAATGGCTACACCTTC. Protein: CASSYNQGNGYTF.

The J gene is TRBJ1-5, the V gene TRBV6-6, with 10 nucleotides matching TRBD1. The CDR3 length is 16 residues. J gave up 2 bases and V 5 bases, and 6 bases lay outside the gene matches. The germline CDR1 and CDR2 sequences are MNHNY and SVGAGI (reference sequence). The CDR3 is CASSPSDRGGNQPQHF. The CDR3, as DNA: TGTGCCAGCAGTCCATCGGACAGGGGGGGCAATCAGCCCCAGCATTTT.

The chain combines TRBV27 with TRBJ1-4, with 11 bases matching TRBD1. The CDR3 covers 18 residues. With 6 bases clipped from V and 0 bases from J, the junction kept 9 bases outside the gene matches. CDR1 and CDR2 from the germline V gene are MNHEY and SMNVEV (reference sequence). Here the CDR3 DNA reads TGTGCCAGCAGAGGGACAGGGGGATATTTTGCAACTAATGAAAAACTGTTTTTT. It specifies CASRGTGGYFATNEKLFF.

This clone has more than one count but fewer than ten. J is TRBJ1-5 and V is TRBV5-8, with D perhaps matching TRBD1 (6 bases). The CDR3 totals 12 residues. Trimming pared 2 bases from V and 12 bases from J, leaving 12 bases between. Germline CDR1 and CDR2: SGHTS and YDEGEE. DNA for the CDR3: TGTGCCAGCAGCTTAGCTACAGGGAACCAGCATTTT. Amino acid sequence: CASSLATGNQHF.